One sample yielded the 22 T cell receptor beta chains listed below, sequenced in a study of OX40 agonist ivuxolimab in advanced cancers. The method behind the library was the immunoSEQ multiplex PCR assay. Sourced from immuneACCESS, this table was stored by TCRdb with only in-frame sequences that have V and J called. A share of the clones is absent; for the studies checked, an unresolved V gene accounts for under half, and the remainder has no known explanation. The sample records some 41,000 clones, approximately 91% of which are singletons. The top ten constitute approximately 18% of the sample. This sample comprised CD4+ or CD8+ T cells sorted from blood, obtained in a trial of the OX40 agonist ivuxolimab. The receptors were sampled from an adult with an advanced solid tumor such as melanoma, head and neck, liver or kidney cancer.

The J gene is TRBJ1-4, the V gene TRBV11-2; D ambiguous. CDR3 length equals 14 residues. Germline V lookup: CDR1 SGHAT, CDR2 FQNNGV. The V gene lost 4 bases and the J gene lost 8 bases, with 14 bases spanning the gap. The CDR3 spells CASSSPRAREKLFF. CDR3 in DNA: TGTGCCAGCAGCTCGCCCCGGGCTCGAGAAAAACTGTTTTTT.

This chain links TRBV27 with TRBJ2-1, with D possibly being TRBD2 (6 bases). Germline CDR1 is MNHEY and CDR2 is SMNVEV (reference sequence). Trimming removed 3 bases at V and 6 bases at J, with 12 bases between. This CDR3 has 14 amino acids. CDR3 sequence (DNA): TGTGCCAGCAGTTTCGGGGGATTGGGCAATGAGCAGTTCTTC. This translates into CASSFGGLGNEQFF.

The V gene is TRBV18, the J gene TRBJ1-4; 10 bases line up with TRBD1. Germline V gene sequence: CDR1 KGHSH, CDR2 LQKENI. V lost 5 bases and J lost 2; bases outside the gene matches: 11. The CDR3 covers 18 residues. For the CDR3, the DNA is TGTGCCAGCTCAACCCGGGACAGGGGATTCTCCACTAATGAAAAACTGTTTTTT. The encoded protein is CASSTRDRGFSTNEKLFF.

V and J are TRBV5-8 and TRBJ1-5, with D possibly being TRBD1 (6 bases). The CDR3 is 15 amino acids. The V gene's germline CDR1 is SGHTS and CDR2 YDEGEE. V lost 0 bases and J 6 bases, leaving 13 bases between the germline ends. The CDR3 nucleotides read TGTGCCAGCAGCTTGGGCTCAACAGGGAGTCAGCCCCAGCATTTT. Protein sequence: CASSLGSTGSQPQHF. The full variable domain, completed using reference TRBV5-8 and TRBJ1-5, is EAGVTQSPTHLIKTRGQQATLRCSPISGHTSVYWYQQALGLGLQFLLWYDEGEERNRGNFPPRFSGRQFPNYSSELNVNALELEDSALYLCASSLGSTGSQPQHFGDGTRLSIL.

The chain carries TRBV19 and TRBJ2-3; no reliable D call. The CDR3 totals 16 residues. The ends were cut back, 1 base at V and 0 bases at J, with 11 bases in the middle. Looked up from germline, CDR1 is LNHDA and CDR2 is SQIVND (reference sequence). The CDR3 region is CASSIGYHPSTDTQYF. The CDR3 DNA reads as TGTGCCAGTAGTATAGGGTACCACCCTAGCACAGATACGCAGTATTTT.

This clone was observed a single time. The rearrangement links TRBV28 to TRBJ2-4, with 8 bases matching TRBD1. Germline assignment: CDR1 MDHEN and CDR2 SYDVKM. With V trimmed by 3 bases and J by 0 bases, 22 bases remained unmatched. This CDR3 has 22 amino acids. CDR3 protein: CASSFSYRDRTLGLLAKNIQYF. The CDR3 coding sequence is TGTGCCAGCAGTTTTTCCTACCGGGACAGGACGTTGGGGCTCCTAGCCAAAAACATTCAGTACTTC.

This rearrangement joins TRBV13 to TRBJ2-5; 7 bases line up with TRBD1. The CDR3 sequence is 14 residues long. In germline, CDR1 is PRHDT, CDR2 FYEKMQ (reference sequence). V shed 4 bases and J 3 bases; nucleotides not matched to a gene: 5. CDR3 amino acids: CASSSTGREETQYF. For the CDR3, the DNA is TGTGCCAGCAGCTCGACAGGGCGGGAAGAGACCCAGTACTTC.

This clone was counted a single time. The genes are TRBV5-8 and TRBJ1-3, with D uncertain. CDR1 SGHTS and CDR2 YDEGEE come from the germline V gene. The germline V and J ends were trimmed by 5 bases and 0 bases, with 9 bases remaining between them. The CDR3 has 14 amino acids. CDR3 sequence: CASSAGISGNTIYF. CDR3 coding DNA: TGTGCCAGCAGTGCAGGCATCTCTGGAAACACCATATATTTT. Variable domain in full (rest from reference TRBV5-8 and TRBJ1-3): EAGVTQSPTHLIKTRGQQATLRCSPISGHTSVYWYQQALGLGLQFLLWYDEGEERNRGNFPPRFSGRQFPNYSSELNVNALELEDSALYLCASSAGISGNTIYFGEGSWLTVV.

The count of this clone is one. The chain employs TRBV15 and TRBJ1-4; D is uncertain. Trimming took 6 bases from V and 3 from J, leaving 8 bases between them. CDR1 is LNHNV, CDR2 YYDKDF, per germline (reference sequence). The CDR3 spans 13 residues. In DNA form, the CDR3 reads TGTGCCACCAGACGGTTGTCTAATGAAAAACTGTTTTTT. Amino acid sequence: CATRRLSNEKLFF.

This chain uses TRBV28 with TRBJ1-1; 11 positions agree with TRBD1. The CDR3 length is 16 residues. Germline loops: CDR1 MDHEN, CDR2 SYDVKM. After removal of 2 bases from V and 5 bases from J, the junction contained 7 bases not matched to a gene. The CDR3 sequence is CASSLGTGGVGTEAFF. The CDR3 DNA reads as TGTGCCAGCAGTTTAGGGACAGGGGGGGTCGGGACTGAAGCTTTCTTT.

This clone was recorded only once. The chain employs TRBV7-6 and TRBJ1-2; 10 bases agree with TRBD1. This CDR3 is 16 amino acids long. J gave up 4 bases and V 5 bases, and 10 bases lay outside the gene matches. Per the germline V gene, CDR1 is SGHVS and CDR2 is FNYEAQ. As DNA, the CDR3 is TGTGCCAGCAGCCTGACAGGGGGCGCGTCCCCCTATGGCTACACCTTC. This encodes CASSLTGGASPYGYTF.

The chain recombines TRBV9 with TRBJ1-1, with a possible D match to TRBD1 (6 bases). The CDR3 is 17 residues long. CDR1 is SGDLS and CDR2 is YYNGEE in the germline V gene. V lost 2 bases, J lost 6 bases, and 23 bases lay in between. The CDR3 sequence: CASSVDRFLGTIPEAFF. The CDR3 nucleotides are TGTGCCAGCAGCGTTGACAGGTTCCTCGGTACGATCCCTGAAGCTTTCTTT. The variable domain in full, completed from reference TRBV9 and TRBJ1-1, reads DSGVTQTPKHLITATGQRVTLRCSPRSGDLSVYWYQQSLDQGLQFLIQYYNGEERAKGNILERFSAQQFPDLHSELNLSSLELGDSALYFCASSVDRFLGTIPEAFFGQGTRLTVV.

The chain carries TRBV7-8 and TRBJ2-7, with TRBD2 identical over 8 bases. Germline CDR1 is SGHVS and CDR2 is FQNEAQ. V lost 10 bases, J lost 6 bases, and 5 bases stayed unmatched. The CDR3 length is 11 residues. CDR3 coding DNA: TGTGCCACCCGGGGGGGCGGCGAGCAGTACTTC. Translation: CATRGGGEQYF.

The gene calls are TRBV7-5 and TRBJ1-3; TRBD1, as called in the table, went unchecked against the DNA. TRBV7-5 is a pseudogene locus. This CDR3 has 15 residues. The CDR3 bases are TGTGCCAGAAGCCCCCGGACAGTCTCTGGAAACACCATATATTTT. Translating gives CARSPRTVSGNTIYF.

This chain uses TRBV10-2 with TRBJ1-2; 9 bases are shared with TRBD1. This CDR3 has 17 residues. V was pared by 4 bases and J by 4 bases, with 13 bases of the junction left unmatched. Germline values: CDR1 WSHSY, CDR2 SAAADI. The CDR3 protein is CASSADVTGGTIYGYTF. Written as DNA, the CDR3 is TGCGCCAGCAGTGCAGATGTGACAGGGGGGACCATCTATGGCTACACCTTC.

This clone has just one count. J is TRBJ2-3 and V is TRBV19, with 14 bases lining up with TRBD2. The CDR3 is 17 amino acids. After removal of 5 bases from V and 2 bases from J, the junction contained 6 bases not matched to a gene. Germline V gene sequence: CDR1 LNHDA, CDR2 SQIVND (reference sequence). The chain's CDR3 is CASSFGLAGGNTDTQYF. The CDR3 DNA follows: TGTGCCAGTAGTTTTGGACTAGCGGGGGGCAACACAGATACGCAGTATTTT.

CDR3 bases: TGTGCCTGGAGTAGGGGAGACAGAGACTTCATGAACACTGAAGCTTTCTTT. It specifies CAWSRGDRDFMNTEAFF. V is TRBV30 and J is TRBJ1-1; D might be TRBD1 (5 bases). Germline V CDR1 and CDR2: GTSNPN, SVGIG (reference sequence). Trimming removed 2 bases at V and 0 bases at J, with 19 bases between. The CDR3 totals 17 residues. Variable domain in full (rest from reference TRBV30 and TRBJ1-1): SQTIHQWPATLVQPVGSPLSLECTVEGTSNPNLYWYRQAAGRGLQLLFYSVGIGQISSEVPQNLSASRPQDRQFILSSKKLLLSDSGFYLCAWSRGDRDFMNTEAFFGQGTRLTVV.

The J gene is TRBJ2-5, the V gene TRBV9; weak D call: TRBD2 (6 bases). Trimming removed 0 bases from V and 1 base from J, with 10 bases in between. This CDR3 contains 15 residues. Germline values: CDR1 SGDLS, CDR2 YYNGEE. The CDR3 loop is CASSVVGGTQETQYF. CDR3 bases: TGTGCCAGCAGCGTAGTAGGCGGGACCCAAGAGACCCAGTACTTC.

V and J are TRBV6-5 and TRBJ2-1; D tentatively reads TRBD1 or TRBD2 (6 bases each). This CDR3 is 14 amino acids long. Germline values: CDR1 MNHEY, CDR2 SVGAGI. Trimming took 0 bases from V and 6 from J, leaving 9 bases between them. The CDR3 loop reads CASSYSRGANEQFF. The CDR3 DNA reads TGTGCCAGCAGTTACTCGAGGGGGGCCAATGAGCAGTTCTTC.

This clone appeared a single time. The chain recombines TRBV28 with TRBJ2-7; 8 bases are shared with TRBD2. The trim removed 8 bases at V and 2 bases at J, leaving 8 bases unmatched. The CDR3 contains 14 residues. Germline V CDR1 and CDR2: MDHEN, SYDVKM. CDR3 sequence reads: CASRKRELAYEQYF. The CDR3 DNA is TGTGCCAGCCGTAAGCGGGAGTTGGCCTACGAGCAGTACTTC.

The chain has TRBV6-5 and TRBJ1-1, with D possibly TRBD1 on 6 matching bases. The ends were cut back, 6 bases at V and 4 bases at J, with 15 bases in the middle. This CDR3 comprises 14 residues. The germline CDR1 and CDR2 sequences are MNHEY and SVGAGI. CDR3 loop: CASSYTGLGTEAFF. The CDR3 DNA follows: TGTGCCAGCAGCTACACAGGGCTAGGCACTGAAGCTTTCTTT.

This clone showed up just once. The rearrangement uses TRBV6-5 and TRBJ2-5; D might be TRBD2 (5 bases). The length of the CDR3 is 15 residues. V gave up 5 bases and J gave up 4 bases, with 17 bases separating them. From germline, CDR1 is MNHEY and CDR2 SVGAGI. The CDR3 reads CASSPLGSARETQYF. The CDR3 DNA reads TGTGCCAGCAGTCCCTTGGGGAGCGCAAGAGAGACCCAGTACTTC.